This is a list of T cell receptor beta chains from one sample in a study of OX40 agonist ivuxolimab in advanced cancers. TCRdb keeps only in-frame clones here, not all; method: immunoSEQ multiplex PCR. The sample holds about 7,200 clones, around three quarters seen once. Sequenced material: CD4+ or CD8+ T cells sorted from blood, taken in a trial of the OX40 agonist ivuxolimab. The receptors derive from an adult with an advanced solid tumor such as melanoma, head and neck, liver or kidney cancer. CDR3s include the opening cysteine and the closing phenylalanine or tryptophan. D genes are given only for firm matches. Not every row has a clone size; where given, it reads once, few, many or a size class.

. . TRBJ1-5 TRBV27 CASSLRAGNQPQHF TGTGCCAGCAGTTTAAGGGCAGGCAATCAGCCCCAGCATTTT
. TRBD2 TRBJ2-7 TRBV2 CASSYSGSSYEQYF TGTGCCAGCAGTTACAGCGGGAGCTCCTACGAGCAGTACTTC
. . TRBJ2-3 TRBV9 CASSVGGDTQYF TGTGCCAGCAGCGTAGGGGGGGATACGCAGTATTTT
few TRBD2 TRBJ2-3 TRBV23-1 CASSQTLAGVRGDTQYF TGCGCCAGCAGTCAAACATTAGCGGGAGTGCGCGGGGATACGCAGTATTTT
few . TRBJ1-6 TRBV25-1 CASRTAWDNSPLHF TGTGCCAGCAGAACAGCTTGGGATAATTCACCCCTCCACTTT
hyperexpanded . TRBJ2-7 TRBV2 CASSESAGAAYEQYF TGTGCCAGCAGTGAGTCGGCAGGGGCGGCCTACGAGCAGTACTTC
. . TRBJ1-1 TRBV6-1 CASSGTENTEAFF TGTGCCAGCAGTGGCACCGAGAACACTGAAGCTTTCTTT
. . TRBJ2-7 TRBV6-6 CASSFGRLDYEQYF TGTGCCAGCAGTTTTGGCCGATTAGACTACGAGCAGTACTTC
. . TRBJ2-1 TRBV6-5 CASRHQGISYNEQFF TGTGCCAGCAGGCATCAGGGGATTTCCTACAATGAGCAGTTCTTC
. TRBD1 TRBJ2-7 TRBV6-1 CASYPGTDSYEQYF TGTGCCAGCTATCCCGGGACAGACTCCTACGAGCAGTACTTC
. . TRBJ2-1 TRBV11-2 CASTQWGRFGDEQFF TGTGCCAGCACCCAATGGGGGCGGTTTGGGGATGAGCAGTTCTTC
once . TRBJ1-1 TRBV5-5 CASSFGGDTEAFF TGTGCCAGCAGCTTTGGGGGAGACACTGAAGCTTTCTTT
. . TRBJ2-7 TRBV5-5 CASSSGGVVEQYF TGTGCCAGCAGCTCAGGGGGGGTAGTGGAGCAGTACTTC
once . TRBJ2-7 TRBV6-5 CASRISYEQYF TGTGCCAGCAGAATTAGCTACGAGCAGTACTTC
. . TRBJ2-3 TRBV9 CASSGRDTQYF TGTGCCAGCAGCGGGAGGGATACGCAGTATTTT
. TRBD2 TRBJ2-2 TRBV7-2 CASSPQAGAGELFF TGTGCCAGCAGCCCTCAAGCGGGAGCCGGGGAGCTGTTTTTT
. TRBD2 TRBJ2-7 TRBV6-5 CASNLAGGASEQYF TGTGCCAGCAATTTAGCGGGAGGGGCTTCCGAGCAGTACTTC
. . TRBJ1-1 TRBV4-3 CASSQTAGRAVEAFF TGCGCCAGCAGCCAGACGGCAGGGAGGGCTGTTGAAGCTTTCTTT
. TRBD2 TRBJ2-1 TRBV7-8 CASSLIAGVYSYNEQFF TGTGCCAGCAGCTTAATAGCGGGGGTCTACTCCTACAATGAGCAGTTCTTC
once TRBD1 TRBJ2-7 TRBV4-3 CASSQAVGTGFIEQYF TGCGCCAGCAGCCAAGCGGTCGGGACAGGGTTTATCGAGCAGTACTTC
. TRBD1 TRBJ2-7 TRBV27 CASSLLQGAGYEQYF TGTGCCAGCAGTTTATTGCAGGGGGCGGGATACGAGCAGTACTTC
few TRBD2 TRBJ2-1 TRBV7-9 CASSLLGGLADQFF TGTGCCAGCAGCCTCCTGGGGGGACTAGCGGACCAGTTCTTC
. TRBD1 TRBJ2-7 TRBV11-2 CASSFRRGQYF TGTGCCAGCAGCTTCCGCAGGGGGCAATACTTC
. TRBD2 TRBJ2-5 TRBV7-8 CASSPSGLAGGETQYF TGTGCCAGCAGCCCCTCGGGACTAGCGGGGGGTGAGACCCAGTACTTC
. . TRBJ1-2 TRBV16 CASSQSWTAYGYTF TGTGCCAGCAGCCAATCGTGGACAGCTTATGGCTACACCTTC
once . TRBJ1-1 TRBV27 CASTQMGGGRNTEAFF TGTGCCAGCACTCAAATGGGGGGGGGACGGAACACTGAAGCTTTCTTT
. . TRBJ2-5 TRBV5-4 CASSPGLQLQETQYF TGTGCCAGCAGCCCGGGACTTCAGCTACAAGAGACCCAGTACTTC
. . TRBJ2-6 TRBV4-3 CASSQEAPHNSGANVLTF TGCGCCAGCAGCCAAGAGGCACCACACAATTCTGGGGCCAACGTCCTGACTTTC
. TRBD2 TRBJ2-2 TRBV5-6 CASSLELAGAIGELFF TGTGCCAGCAGCTTGGAGCTAGCGGGGGCGATCGGGGAGCTGTTTTTT
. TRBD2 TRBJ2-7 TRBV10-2 CASSDPGLAGPGQYF TGCGCCAGCAGTGACCCGGGACTAGCGGGCCCTGGGCAGTACTTC
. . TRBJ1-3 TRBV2 CATLPNYSGNTIYF TGTGCCACCCTACCGAATTATTCTGGAAACACCATATATTTT
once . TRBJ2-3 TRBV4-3 CASSQGPRGTDTQYF TGCGCCAGCAGCCAAGGCCCCCGGGGGACAGATACGCAGTATTTT
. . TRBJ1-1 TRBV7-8 CASSAQGVGTEAFF TGTGCCAGCAGCGCACAGGGAGTCGGCACTGAAGCTTTCTTT
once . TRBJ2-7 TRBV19 CASSIQGFPYEQYF TGTGCCAGTAGTATACAGGGGTTCCCCTACGAGCAGTACTTC
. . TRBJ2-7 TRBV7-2 CASSLGVTYISYEQYF TGTGCCAGCAGCTTAGGGGTCACCTACATCTCCTACGAGCAGTACTTC
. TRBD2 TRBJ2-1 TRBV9 CASSVSGGIYGDEQFF TGTGCCAGCAGCGTTAGCGGGGGTATCTACGGCGATGAGCAGTTCTTC
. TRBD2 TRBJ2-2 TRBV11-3 CASSKRGGVGELFF TGTGCCAGCAGCAAACGGGGGGGCGTCGGGGAGCTGTTTTTT
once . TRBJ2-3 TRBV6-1 CASSEASGWFTDTQYF TGTGCCAGCAGTGAAGCCTCTGGGTGGTTCACAGATACGCAGTATTTT
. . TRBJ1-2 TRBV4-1 CASSQVVPGANGYTF TGCGCCAGCAGCCAAGTCGTCCCGGGGGCGAATGGCTACACCTTC
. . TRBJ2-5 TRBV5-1 CASSPPGETQYF TGCGCCAGCAGCCCTCCCGGAGAGACCCAGTACTTC
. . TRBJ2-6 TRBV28 CASSLRGYGANVLTF TGTGCCAGCAGTTTAAGGGGTTACGGGGCCAACGTCCTGACTTTC